The 13 T cell receptor beta chains presented below share a single source sample, sequenced in a study of graft-versus-host responses after intestinal transplantation. Assay used: immunoSEQ multiplex PCR; TCRdb lists only in-frame clones, some missing. Of about 9,600 clones in the sample, about 88% were seen once. Researchers processed graft tissue to release intraepithelial and lamina propria lymphocytes. The sample consisted of ileum tissue, taken 729 days after intestinal transplantation. The receptors here all came from a human patient who received an intestinal transplant, so some T cells may come from the graft donor.

V usage is TRBV14 and J usage is TRBJ2-2; 8 bases agree with TRBD1. The CDR3 spans 14 residues. Germline CDR1 is SGHDN and CDR2 is FVKESK. V lost 6 bases to trimming and J lost 4 bases; unmatched junction nucleotides: 4. The CDR3 bases are TGTGCCAGCAGAAAACAGGGGGGCACCGGGGAGCTGTTTTTT. Translation gives CASRKQGGTGELFF.

The rearrangement uses TRBV4-1 and TRBJ2-2, with TRBD2 matching 12 bases. Germline-derived CDR1 and CDR2 are MGHRA and YSYEKL. The CDR3 is made up of 17 amino acids. Trimming took 0 bases from V and 1 from J; bases not matched to a gene: 0. For the CDR3, the DNA is TGCGCCAGCAGCCAAGAGGGACTAGCGGGGAACACCGGGGAGCTGTTTTTT. It encodes CASSQEGLAGNTGELFF.

This clone has just one count. This chain connects TRBV18 to TRBJ1-6; D gene uncertain. CDR1 KGHSH and CDR2 LQKENI come from the germline V gene. This CDR3 spans 16 amino acids. V shed 3 bases and J shed 3 bases, with 12 bases lying between them. The CDR3 protein is CASSPSQTDYNSPLHF. The CDR3 region has the DNA TGTGCCAGCTCACCCTCTCAGACGGACTATAATTCACCCCTCCACTTT.

This clone appeared a single time. V is TRBV18 and J is TRBJ2-1; 9 bases are shared with TRBD2. This CDR3 has 18 residues. J lost 2 bases, V lost 4 bases, and 12 bases had no gene match. Germline CDR1 is KGHSH and CDR2 is LQKENI. CDR3 bases: TGTGCCAGCTCACATTTAGGGCTTAGCGGGGGAACCTACAATGAGCAGTTCTTC. Its translation: CASSHLGLSGGTYNEQFF.

This sequence joins TRBV27 and TRBJ2-7, with D possibly matching TRBD1 (6 bases). Germline CDR1 MNHEY, CDR2 SMNVEV (reference sequence). CDR3 length: 12 amino acids. V was trimmed by 4 bases and J by 4 bases, leaving 8 bases between them. CDR3 loop: CASSSQGYEQYF. The CDR3 DNA is TGTGCCAGCAGTTCACAGGGTTACGAGCAGTACTTC.

The J gene is TRBJ1-5, the V gene TRBV29-1; maybe TRBD1 (5 bases). Germline V gene lookup returns CDR1 SQVTM and CDR2 ANQGSEA. V dropped 5 bases and J dropped 9 bases, with 17 bases sitting between them. The CDR3 is made up of 13 amino acids. The DNA of the CDR3 is TGCAGCGTTCTACCCCAGCAGGGCTCGCCCCAGCATTTT. It codes for CSVLPQQGSPQHF.

The gene calls are TRBV11-3 and TRBJ2-7; no reliable D call. CDR1 is SGHNT and CDR2 is YENEEA in the germline V gene. Trimming took off 0 bases at V and 1 base at J, with 7 bases between the two ends. The CDR3 is made up of 14 amino acids. CDR3 amino acids: CASSLEGPSYEQYF. In nucleotides, the CDR3 is TGTGCCAGCAGCTTAGAGGGCCCTTCCTACGAGCAGTACTTC.

The CDR3 here is CASSYILGREGTQYF. The CDR3, as DNA: TGTGCCAGCAGTTATATACTAGGAAGGGAAGGGACCCAGTACTTC. The chain joins TRBV6-5 to TRBJ2-5; possible D gene TRBD2, 5 bases. V lost 3 bases, J lost 7 bases, and 18 bases lay in between. The CDR3 length is 15 residues. Germline V gene lookup returns CDR1 MNHEY and CDR2 SVGAGI.

The chain uses TRBV5-1 and TRBJ2-3, with TRBD1 matching over 7 bases. CDR3 size: 15 residues. CDR1 and CDR2 from the germline V gene are SGHRS and YFSETQ. The trim removed 4 bases at V and 4 bases at J, leaving 9 bases unmatched. The CDR3: CASSITGTEPDTQYF. The DNA of the CDR3 is TGCGCCAGCAGCATAACCGGGACAGAACCAGATACGCAGTATTTT. The variable domain in full, with the rest retrieved from reference TRBV5-1 and TRBJ2-3, is KAGVTQTPRYLIKTRGQQVTLSCSPISGHRSVSWYQQTPGQGLQFLFEYFSETQRNKGNFPGRFSGRQFSNSRSEMNVSTLELGDSALYLCASSITGTEPDTQYFGPGTRLTVL.

This clone was recorded once. The chain has TRBV7-9 and TRBJ2-3; TRBD2 aligns across 10 bases. V lost 5 bases and J lost 5; bases outside the gene matches: 7. The CDR3 loop spans 15 amino acids. Looked up from germline, CDR1 is SEHNR and CDR2 is FQNEAQ (reference sequence). The CDR3 is CASSLSGGAGDTQYF. The CDR3, as DNA: TGTGCCAGCAGCCTCAGCGGGGGGGCCGGAGATACGCAGTATTTT.

The rearrangement links TRBV12-1 to TRBJ2-7; the table's D call, TRBD2, was not checked against the DNA. TRBV12-1 is a pseudogene. This CDR3 has 16 amino acids. The CDR3 DNA reads TGTGCCAGCAGCACAAGACTAGCGGCTAACTCCTACGAGCAGTACTTC. Encoded protein: CASSTRLAANSYEQYF.

The rearrangement links TRBV2 to TRBJ1-3; a weak D match, TRBD1 (6 bases). Trimming shortened V by 6 bases and J by 4 bases, and 13 bases separated the two germline ends. Germline CDR1 reads SNHLY; CDR2 reads FYNNEI. The CDR3 runs to 14 residues. CDR3 loop: CASSPTGNGNTIYF. The CDR3 bases are TGTGCCAGCAGCCCCACAGGGAACGGAAACACCATATATTTT.

In its sample, this clone was seen a few times. The chain carries TRBV19 and TRBJ1-5; 8 bases match TRBD1. V shed 6 bases and J 2 bases; nucleotides not matched to a gene: 0. This CDR3 has 13 amino acids. From germline, CDR1 is LNHDA and CDR2 SQIVND (reference sequence). CDR3 DNA sequence: TGTGCCAGTAGGGGACAGGGCAATCAGCCCCAGCATTTT. Encoded protein: CASRGQGNQPQHF.